The rows below give T cell receptor beta chains drawn from one sample of a study of chemoradiotherapy in HPV16-positive cancers. TCRdb's table, derived via immunoSEQ multiplex PCR, lists solely in-frame clones and lacks some. The repertoire holds 850 to 1,000 clones, with approximately 77% as singletons. This sample comprised tumor tissue, obtained from a patient who underwent chemoradiotherapy. These receptors originate from a human donor with HPV-associated anogenital cancer. Each CDR3 is given with its conserved first and last residue. A D gene is named only where the DNA matches it firmly.

>TRBV6-5|-
CASSYGPETQYF
>TRBV19|-
CASREEAYSTYEQYF
>TRBV25-1|TRBD1
CASSELTGLGTGELFF
>TRBV19|-
CASSFSDTQYF
>TRBV7-2|TRBD2
CASSPGTSGADTQYF
>TRBV7-2|-
CASSLNTATSKGTQYF
>TRBV30|-
CAWRKGGDTEAFF
>TRBV7-2|-
CASSFLGGTYEQYF
>TRBV11-2|TRBD1
CASRDPRGGSPLHF
>TRBV11-2|-
CASSARLRTDTQYF
>TRBV4-1|TRBD2
CASSQAPAGGSSYEQYF
>TRBV29-1|-
CSVWWAGEGYGYTF
>TRBV19|-
CASSIVQDVTGELFF
>TRBV25-1|TRBD1
CASSEAGGQGITYEQYF
>TRBV30|TRBD1
CASDRGRDEQYF
>TRBV7-6|TRBD1
CASSLGQGIGTGNTIYF
>TRBV18|TRBD1
CASSQLGQGSNQPQHF
>TRBV9|TRBD1
CASSVGGTGLFDTQYF
>TRBV29-1|TRBD2
CSVLAGGTDTQYF
>TRBV6-1|-
CASSGPAGTSSGANVLTF
>TRBV2|-
CASNLITGELFF
>TRBV5-6|TRBD2
CASSPTSGGYNEQFF
>TRBV27|-
CASSLGPGRPQHF
>TRBV27|-
CASSLNREGGYTF
>TRBV4-3|-
CASSQGTGGFFYGYTF
>TRBV5-5|-
CASSSGFTDTQYF